This T cell receptor beta chain was profiled in a study of control samples from healthy donors and cancer patients. Here immunoSEQ multiplex PCR was the method, and the copy in TCRdb shows in-frame clones only, minus some. The table has some 190,000 clones, roughly nine tenths seen once; the top ten hold approximately 1.8%. V lost 3 bases to trimming and J lost 7 bases; unmatched junction nucleotides: 4. The length of the CDR3 is 14 residues. Germline CDR1 and CDR2: SNHLY and FYNNEI. V usage is TRBV2 and J usage is TRBJ2-1; 9 positions agree with TRBD1. The receptor was isolated from a man between 25 and 39 years old in good health. The sequenced material came from blood. The CDR3 nucleotides are TGTGCCAGCAGTGATTGGACAGGGGAGAATGAGCAGTTCTTC. This translates into CASSDWTGENEQFF.